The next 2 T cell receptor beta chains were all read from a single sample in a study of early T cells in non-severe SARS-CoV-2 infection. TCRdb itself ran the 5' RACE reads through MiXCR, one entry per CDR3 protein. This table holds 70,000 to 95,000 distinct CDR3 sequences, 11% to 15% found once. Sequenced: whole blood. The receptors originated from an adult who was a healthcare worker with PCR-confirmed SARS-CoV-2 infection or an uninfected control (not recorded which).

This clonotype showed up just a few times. CDR3 DNA sequence: TGCAGCGTCGGAGGGGGCGATTACAATGAGCAGTTCTTC. This encodes CSVGGGDYNEQFF. V gene TRBV29-1 combines with J gene TRBJ2-1, with D tentatively TRBD1 (7 bases). Trimming shortened V by 6 bases and J by 4 bases, and 13 bases separated the two germline ends. The germline CDR1 and CDR2 sequences are SQVTM and ANQGSEA. The CDR3 covers 13 residues.

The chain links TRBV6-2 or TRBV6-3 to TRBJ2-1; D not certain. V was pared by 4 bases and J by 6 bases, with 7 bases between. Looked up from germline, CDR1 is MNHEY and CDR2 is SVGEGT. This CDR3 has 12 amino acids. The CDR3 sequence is CASSLAPNEQFF. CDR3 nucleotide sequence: TGTGCCAGCAGTTTAGCCCCCAATGAGCAGTTCTTC.